This T cell receptor beta chain came from a study of blood T cell repertoires in COVID-19. Study background: Both acute and convalescent COVID-19 samples were obtained from the United States, Italy and Spain. From T cells, B-cell-depleted T cells, or PBMCs came the material, which was cDNA or gDNA.

Patients at the Seattle site were enrolled during active infection and followed longitudinally. Per the original methods: Amplification with reference gene primers provided the estimates of nucleated cell counts. The repertoire was sequenced with immunoSEQ multiplex PCR; TCRdb's copy has only in-frame clones and lacks some. The DNA was the basis for D and trimming; V, J and clone size are from that table. The sample holds over 70,000 clones, roughly 81% seen once. This clonotype was obtained from a man in his 60s with COVID-19, enrolled during active disease. Sequenced material: peripheral blood.

The CDR3 coding sequence is TGCGCCAGCAGCCAAGGACTAGCGGGACTGACCGAGAGCTCCTACAATGAGCAGTTCTTC. Translating gives CASSQGLAGLTESSYNEQFF. V gene TRBV5-1 combines with J gene TRBJ2-1; 12 bases map to TRBD2. The V segment lost 4 bases and the J segment 0 bases; nucleotides outside the gene matches: 14. There are 20 residues in the CDR3. Germline V gene data show CDR1 as SGHRS and CDR2 as YFSETQ.